These 22 T cell receptor beta chains originate from one sample sequenced in a study of blood T cell repertoires in COVID-19. Produced via immunoSEQ multiplex PCR; TCRdb's table is partial and in-frame only. There are about 100,000 clones in the sample; roughly 92% occur only once, and 5% to 7% lies in the top ten. What was sequenced was peripheral blood. The receptor source for this set is a man in his 70s with acute or convalescent COVID-19.

The chain is built from TRBV27 and TRBJ1-4; D call uncertain. From germline, CDR1 is MNHEY and CDR2 SMNVEV (reference sequence). Trimming shortened V by 5 bases and J by 0 bases, and 10 bases separated the two germline ends. The CDR3 covers 15 residues. The CDR3, as DNA: TGTGCCAGCAGTCATGGCCCCTCAACTAATGAAAAACTGTTTTTT. Amino acids: CASSHGPSTNEKLFF. Variable domain in full (rest from reference TRBV27 and TRBJ1-4): EAQVTQNPRYLITVTGKKLTVTCSQNMNHEYMSWYRQDPGLGLRQIYYSMNVEVTDKGDVPEGYKVSRKEKRNFPLILESPSPNQTSLYFCASSHGPSTNEKLFFGSGTQLSVL.

The chain couples TRBV3-1 (or the pseudogene TRBV3-2) to TRBJ1-5, with D uncertain. Deletions cut 1 base from V and 7 bases from J, with 11 bases between. The V gene's germline CDR1 is LGHDT and CDR2 YNNKEL (reference sequence). The CDR3 is made up of 14 amino acids. CDR3 in DNA: TGTGCCAGCAGCCAAGGCCTAATCGCGCAGCCCCAGCATTTT. Its translation: CASSQGLIAQPQHF.

The chain couples TRBV11-2 to TRBJ1-4; 11 bases match TRBD1. CDR1 and CDR2 (germline): SGHAT, FQNNGV. CDR3 length equals 14 residues. V trimming: 3 bases; J trimming: 8 bases; junction bases outside the gene matches: 2. The CDR3 nucleotides are TGTGCCAGCAGCTTGGGACAGGGGGTGGAAAAACTGTTTTTT. Translated, it gives CASSLGQGVEKLFF.

This chain connects TRBV7-2 to TRBJ1-1, with a possible D match to TRBD1 (6 bases). V gave up 0 bases and J gave up 5 bases, with 10 bases separating them. The CDR3 is 14 amino acids. Germline CDR1 and CDR2: SGHTA and FQGNSA. The CDR3 DNA reads as TGTGCCAGCAGCTTAGCGTGGCAGGGGACTGAAGCTTTCTTT. This encodes CASSLAWQGTEAFF.

Points on this clone: This same CDR3 is encoded by further DNA sequences in the sample. The genes are TRBV7-2 and TRBJ1-5, with unresolved D. Germline V gives CDR1 SGHTA, CDR2 FQGNSA. V was cut by 1 base and J by 0 bases, with 4 bases left in between. The length of the CDR3 is 14 residues. The CDR3 loop is CASSLDSSNQPQHF. CDR3 nucleotide sequence: TGTGCCAGCAGCTTAGATAGTAGCAATCAGCCCCAGCATTTT.

The chain couples TRBV6-2 or TRBV6-3 to TRBJ1-2; TRBD1 is a possible D gene (5 bases). CDR3 length: 13 residues. Looked up from germline, CDR1 is MNHEY and CDR2 is SVGEGT. Deletions cut 2 bases from V and 2 bases from J, with 6 bases between. The DNA for the CDR3 is TGTGCCAGCAGTTACGCAGGGAACTATGGCTACACCTTC. Its protein is CASSYAGNYGYTF.

This rearrangement joins TRBV24-1 to TRBJ2-1; 8 positions agree with TRBD2. V shed 4 bases, J shed 0 bases, and the junction held 10 bases outside the gene matches. Germline V gives CDR1 KGHDR, CDR2 SFDVKD. The CDR3 is 18 residues long. The CDR3 reads CATSDPSGGDASYNEQFF. The CDR3 bases are TGTGCCACCAGTGACCCCAGCGGGGGCGACGCCTCCTACAATGAGCAGTTCTTC.

This clone showed up just once. This rearrangement joins TRBV13 to TRBJ2-3; D is undetermined. The CDR3 contains 17 residues. Germline V gene lookup returns CDR1 PRHDT and CDR2 FYEKMQ (reference sequence). V lost 3 bases, J lost 2 bases, and 18 bases lay in between. The CDR3 DNA reads TGTGCCAGCAGCTTCGTTCTCTATCCGAAGCCCACAGATACGCAGTATTTT. Translated: CASSFVLYPKPTDTQYF.

The CDR3 spells CASSYSTRRNEKLFF. The DNA for the CDR3 is TGTGCCAGCAGTTACTCGACCCGGAGAAATGAAAAACTGTTTTTT. This sequence joins TRBV6-5 and TRBJ1-4; D ambiguous. Germline CDR1 is MNHEY and CDR2 is SVGAGI. The CDR3 is 15 amino acids. V gave up 0 bases and J gave up 5 bases, with 10 bases separating them.

V gene TRBV19 combines with J gene TRBJ1-1; TRBD1 is a possible D gene (6 bases). Trimming shortened V by 7 bases and J by 4 bases, and 16 bases separated the two germline ends. Looked up from germline, CDR1 is LNHDA and CDR2 is SQIVND (reference sequence). This CDR3 is 14 amino acids long. The CDR3 DNA reads as TGTGCCAGTACCGAACAGGGCGGCGGCACTGAAGCTTTCTTT. This translates into CASTEQGGGTEAFF.

J is TRBJ1-2 and V is TRBV30; D not resolved. The V gene's germline CDR1 is GTSNPN and CDR2 SVGIG (reference sequence). This CDR3 has 13 residues. Trimming removed 3 bases at V and 2 bases at J, with 10 bases between. In nucleotides, the CDR3 is TGTGCCTGGAGCCCGCCGGGGAACTATGGCTACACCTTC. This gives the protein CAWSPPGNYGYTF.

This clone occurred once. The chain is built from TRBV9 and TRBJ2-2; tentatively, D is TRBD2 (5 bases). V lost 4 bases to trimming and J lost 5 bases, with 6 bases between them. Germline V gene lookup returns CDR1 SGDLS and CDR2 YYNGEE. This CDR3 region has 12 residues. CDR3 loop: CASSTSTGELFF. CDR3 bases: TGTGCCAGCAGCACTAGTACCGGGGAGCTGTTTTTT.

The V and J genes are TRBV10-2 and TRBJ1-2, with 8 bases fitting TRBD1. This CDR3 is built from 15 residues. V trimming: 2 bases; J trimming: 4 bases; junction bases outside the gene matches: 6. The germline V gene encodes CDR1 WSHSY and CDR2 SAAADI. The CDR3 nucleotides read TGCGCCAGCAGTGAGGTAGGACAGGGCGCCTATGGCTACACCTTC. Encoded protein: CASSEVGQGAYGYTF.

The rearrangement joins TRBV5-1 to TRBJ2-7, with 7 bases that match TRBD1. V was clipped by 3 bases and J by 6 bases; unmatched bases: 3. This CDR3 is 12 amino acids long. CDR1 is SGHRS and CDR2 is YFSETQ in the germline V gene. The CDR3 spells CASSSQGFEQYF. CDR3 DNA sequence: TGCGCCAGCAGCTCACAGGGGTTCGAGCAGTACTTC. Drawing the rest from reference TRBV5-1 and TRBJ2-7, the complete variable domain is KAGVTQTPRYLIKTRGQQVTLSCSPISGHRSVSWYQQTPGQGLQFLFEYFSETQRNKGNFPGRFSGRQFSNSRSEMNVSTLELGDSALYLCASSSQGFEQYFGPGTRLTVT.

This chain links TRBV6-6 with TRBJ2-7, with 7 bases lining up with TRBD1. The CDR3 is made up of 13 amino acids. Germline CDR1 and CDR2: MNHNY and SVGAGI (reference sequence). Trimming removed 6 bases from V and 4 bases from J; junction bases left unmatched: 6. This chain's CDR3 is CASSPGQNYEQYF. In DNA, the CDR3 is TGTGCCAGCAGCCCGGGACAGAATTACGAGCAGTACTTC.

This clone has just a few counts. V usage is TRBV3-1 (or the pseudogene TRBV3-2) and J usage is TRBJ2-7, with D perhaps matching TRBD1 (6 bases). The CDR3 spans 13 residues. The germline V and J ends were trimmed by 4 bases and 12 bases, with 19 bases remaining between them. CDR1 LGHDT and CDR2 YNNKEL come from the germline V gene (reference sequence). The CDR3 protein is CASSPGTLSWRYF. CDR3 coding DNA: TGTGCCAGCAGCCCTGGGACACTGAGTTGGCGGTACTTC.

The chain uses TRBV11-2 and TRBJ1-1, with D possibly matching TRBD1 (5 bases). CDR1 is SGHAT, CDR2 FQNNGV, per germline. The CDR3 has 17 residues. Trimming took off 1 base at V and 3 bases at J, with 18 bases between the two ends. The CDR3 nucleotides are TGTGCCAGCAGCTTAGTTTTCAGGGAAGGTAAGGACACTGAAGCTTTCTTT. This codes for CASSLVFREGKDTEAFF.

The rearrangement uses TRBV6-5 and TRBJ2-7, with D possibly TRBD2 on 5 matching bases. This CDR3 contains 14 residues. The V and J ends lost 6 bases and 7 bases respectively, with 19 bases between them. Germline-derived CDR1 and CDR2 are MNHEY and SVGAGI. CDR3 bases: TGTGCCAGCAGCGGTACTAGTAACGGTTGGGAGCAGTACTTC. Its protein product is CASSGTSNGWEQYF.

The V gene is TRBV3-1 (or the pseudogene TRBV3-2), the J gene TRBJ2-1, with TRBD2 as a possible D gene (6 bases). CDR1 is LGHDT, CDR2 YNNKEL, per germline (reference sequence). The CDR3 length is 14 residues. V lost 4 bases and J lost 4, with 11 bases in between. DNA for the CDR3: TGTGCCAGCAGCCCCAGACTAGTTTACAATGAGCAGTTCTTC. It is translated as CASSPRLVYNEQFF.

The chain is built from TRBV28 and TRBJ2-5; maybe TRBD2 (6 bases). Germline-derived CDR1 and CDR2 are MDHEN and SYDVKM. The CDR3 contains 15 residues. Deletions cut 3 bases from V and 5 bases from J, with 16 bases between. CDR3 region: CASSLSRRAEETQYF. CDR3 coding DNA: TGTGCCAGCAGTTTGTCCAGGAGGGCAGAGGAGACCCAGTACTTC.

The rearrangement uses TRBV19 and TRBJ2-5; perhaps TRBD1 as D (6 bases). V gave up 3 bases and J gave up 5 bases, with 22 bases separating them. The germline gives CDR1 LNHDA, CDR2 SQIVND (reference sequence). The CDR3 loop spans 17 amino acids. DNA for the CDR3: TGTGCCAGTAGTATTGGTCCCCGGACAGTCGCAGGGGAGACCCAGTACTTC. Translating it yields CASSIGPRTVAGETQYF.

The chain has TRBV5-4 and TRBJ2-3, with TRBD2 identical over 12 bases. The V segment lost 1 base and the J segment 6 bases; nucleotides outside the gene matches: 3. From germline, CDR1 is SGHNT and CDR2 YYREEE (reference sequence). The length of the CDR3 is 15 residues. The CDR3 DNA is TGTGCCAGCAGCTTGAGAACTAGCGGGAGGGATACGCAGTATTTT. As protein: CASSLRTSGRDTQYF. Supplemented by reference TRBV5-4 and TRBJ2-3, the full variable domain reads ETGVTQSPTHLIKTRGQQVTLRCSSQSGHNTVSWYQQALGQGPQFIFQYYREEENGRGNFPPRFSGLQFPNYSSELNVNALELDDSALYLCASSLRTSGRDTQYFGPGTRLTVL.